These 25 T cell receptor beta chains originate from one sample sequenced in a study of radiotherapy plus CTLA-4 blockade in lung cancer. The repertoire was sequenced with immunoSEQ multiplex PCR; TCRdb's copy has only in-frame clones and lacks some. The sample contains some 120,000 clones, 70% to 85% of which appear only once. The material sequenced was peripheral blood, taken from a patient treated with radiotherapy plus ipilimumab. Every receptor here comes from a human donor with non-small cell lung cancer that progressed on radiotherapy plus ipilimumab. Some clones in this sample may be carry-over from other donors' samples.

The rearrangement joins TRBV7-3 to TRBJ2-2; 8 nucleotides agree with TRBD2. The CDR3 is made up of 15 amino acids. From germline, CDR1 is SGHTA and CDR2 FQGTGA. V lost 4 bases, J lost 6 bases, and 7 bases stayed unmatched. The CDR3 protein is CASSSGTSGAGELFF. CDR3 coding DNA: TGTGCCAGCAGCTCCGGGACTAGTGGGGCCGGGGAGCTGTTTTTT.

This chain connects TRBV11-3 to TRBJ2-3; the D gene is possibly TRBD1 (6 bases). Per the germline V gene, CDR1 is SGHNT and CDR2 is YENEEA. Trimming took 0 bases from V and 4 from J, leaving 11 bases between them. The CDR3 totals 15 residues. The DNA for the CDR3 is TGTGCCAGCAGCTTAGATGGGACATCCTCAGATACGCAGTATTTT. Its protein product is CASSLDGTSSDTQYF.

The chain joins TRBV6-5 to TRBJ1-2, with D tentatively TRBD1 (5 bases). Trimming took off 10 bases at V and 8 bases at J, with 20 bases between the two ends. The CDR3 has 13 residues. The germline V gene encodes CDR1 MNHEY and CDR2 SVGAGI. CDR3 nucleotides: TGTGCCACCTCAGGGCCGGGTCGACGAGGCTACACCTTC. Translated: CATSGPGRRGYTF.

The V and J genes are TRBV7-3 and TRBJ2-7; unclear D gene. The CDR3 sequence is 15 residues long. The germline V gene has CDR1 SGHTA and CDR2 FQGTGA. V gave up 6 bases and J gave up 2 bases, with 17 bases separating them. CDR3 sequence reads: CASRFGSAVPYEQYF. CDR3 nucleotides: TGTGCCAGCAGATTCGGATCGGCAGTCCCCTACGAGCAGTACTTC. Filled out from reference TRBV7-3 and TRBJ2-7, the complete variable domain reads GAGVSQTPSNKVTEKGKYVELRCDPISGHTALYWYRQSLGQGPEFLIYFQGTGAADDSGLPNDRFFAVRPEGSVSTLKIQRTERGDSAVYLCASRFGSAVPYEQYFGPGTRLTVT.

The rearrangement joins TRBV2 to TRBJ1-1; D not certain. Trimming took off 5 bases at V and 1 base at J, with 11 bases between the two ends. The CDR3 is 14 residues long. The germline V gene has CDR1 SNHLY and CDR2 FYNNEI. The CDR3: CASSPPRANTEAFF. Written as DNA, the CDR3 is TGTGCCAGCAGTCCCCCCCGGGCGAACACTGAAGCTTTCTTT.

This clone was seen a handful of times. V and J are TRBV28 and TRBJ1-2, with D maybe TRBD1 (5 bases). The CDR3 loop spans 17 amino acids. Trimming cost V 1 base and J 7 bases, with 22 bases left between them. Germline V gene lookup returns CDR1 MDHEN and CDR2 SYDVKM. The DNA of the CDR3 is TGTGCCAGCAGTTTATTAACGGGGCCGGACATCGGCCGTGGCTACACCTTC. It is translated as CASSLLTGPDIGRGYTF.

This clone was seen a few times. The chain employs TRBV2 and TRBJ2-1, with D perhaps TRBD1 (6 bases). Germline CDR1 is SNHLY and CDR2 is FYNNEI. The CDR3 has 11 residues. Trimming left V 9 bases short and J 7 bases short, with 10 bases between. The CDR3 spells CARGGLNEQFF. CDR3 DNA: TGTGCCAGAGGGGGTCTTAATGAGCAGTTCTTC.

V usage is TRBV10-3 and J usage is TRBJ2-5; 9 bases align to TRBD2. The CDR3 is 16 amino acids. Germline V gene sequence: CDR1 ENHRY, CDR2 SYGVKD. V shed 6 bases, J shed 2 bases, and the junction held 10 bases outside the gene matches. Written as DNA, the CDR3 is TGTGCCATCAGCCCCGCCAGCGGGGGGCAACAAGAGACCCAGTACTTC. Its translation: CAISPASGGQQETQYF.

CDR3 region: CASSLEGLRGTQYF. CDR3 coding DNA: TGTGCCAGCAGCTTGGAGGGACTACGAGGGACCCAGTACTTC. The J gene is TRBJ2-5, the V gene TRBV5-4, with 7 positions matching TRBD2. In germline, CDR1 is SGHNT, CDR2 YYREEE (reference sequence). The CDR3 covers 14 residues. J was trimmed by 7 bases and V by 0 bases; bases with no gene match: 6.

The chain combines TRBV13 with TRBJ2-7; unclear D gene. Germline assignment: CDR1 PRHDT and CDR2 FYEKMQ (reference sequence). The CDR3 has 11 amino acids. Trimming took 1 base from V and 2 from J, leaving 0 bases between them. The CDR3 is CASSLAYEQYF. The CDR3 DNA reads TGTGCCAGCAGCTTAGCCTACGAGCAGTACTTC.

This sequence joins TRBV2 and TRBJ2-1; D gene unclear. The CDR3 runs to 11 residues. CDR1 is SNHLY and CDR2 is FYNNEI in the germline V gene. Trimming shortened V by 10 bases and J by 7 bases, and 11 bases separated the two germline ends. This CDR3 is CATTPVNEQFF. The CDR3 bases are TGTGCCACCACTCCAGTTAATGAGCAGTTCTTC.

This chain uses TRBV9 with TRBJ1-1, with D possibly TRBD1 on 5 matching bases. The CDR3 spans 14 residues. Germline V lookup: CDR1 SGDLS, CDR2 YYNGEE. Trimming took off 0 bases at V and 6 bases at J, with 12 bases between the two ends. For the CDR3, the DNA is TGTGCCAGCAGCGTAGTTGGGGGAAGCGCTGAAGCTTTCTTT. This translates into CASSVVGGSAEAFF.

This chain connects TRBV7-3 to TRBJ2-3, with a weak D call TRBD2 (6 bases). Germline loops: CDR1 SGHTA, CDR2 FQGTGA. This CDR3 spans 16 amino acids. Trimming removed 5 bases from V and 2 bases from J, with 17 bases in between. CDR3 sequence (DNA): TGTGCCAGCAGCCGGCGGGGTTCTATTGCCACAGATACGCAGTATTTT. Translating gives CASSRRGSIATDTQYF.

This clone showed up just once. The chain uses TRBV18 and TRBJ2-3; the D gene is possibly TRBD1 (5 bases). This CDR3 comprises 13 residues. CDR1 KGHSH and CDR2 LQKENI come from the germline V gene. The V end lost 4 bases, the J end lost 5 bases, and 10 bases lay between the germline ends. CDR3 DNA sequence: TGTGCCAGCTCACAGGGGTTGATAGATACGCAGTATTTT. Its translation is CASSQGLIDTQYF. The whole variable domain, remainder taken from reference TRBV18 and TRBJ2-3, is NAGVMQNPRHLVRRRGQEARLRCSPMKGHSHVYWYRQLPEEGLKFMVYLQKENIIDESGMPKERFSAEFPKEGPSILRIQQVVRGDSAAYFCASSQGLIDTQYFGPGTRLTVL.

This chain links TRBV6-1 with TRBJ1-1; D remains unclear. Trimming shortened V by 8 bases and J by 6 bases, and 19 bases separated the two germline ends. The CDR3 has 14 residues. The V gene's germline CDR1 is MNHNS and CDR2 SASEGT. The CDR3 sequence is CASLLDSGKPEAFF. For the CDR3, the DNA is TGTGCCAGCTTACTTGACTCGGGAAAGCCTGAAGCTTTCTTT.

The table lists this clone with a few counts. The CDR3 DNA reads TGTGCCAGCAGCGTTGGACAGACTACCACCATATATTTT. Amino acid sequence: CASSVGQTTTIYF. The chain recombines TRBV7-2 with TRBJ1-3; tentatively, D is TRBD1 (6 bases). V dropped 5 bases and J dropped 9 bases, with 14 bases sitting between them. This CDR3 comprises 13 residues. Germline V gene lookup returns CDR1 SGHTA and CDR2 FQGNSA.

The chain has TRBV4-2 and TRBJ1-4; TRBD1 matches at 10 bases. J was trimmed by 7 bases and V by 1 base; bases with no gene match: 12. In germline, CDR1 is LGHNA, CDR2 YNFKEQ. The CDR3 is 18 residues long. The CDR3 reads CASSQGGTGALGAEKLFF. CDR3 sequence (DNA): TGTGCCAGCAGCCAAGGCGGGACAGGGGCTTTGGGTGCTGAAAAACTGTTTTTT.

The chain couples TRBV27 to TRBJ1-1, with D possibly TRBD1 on 5 matching bases. The V end was cut by 0 bases, the J end by 0 bases, with 14 bases between. This CDR3 is built from 17 residues. CDR1 is MNHEY, CDR2 SMNVEV, per germline (reference sequence). CDR3 loop: CASSLSSGGSMNTEAFF. The CDR3 nucleotides read TGTGCCAGCAGTTTATCGTCCGGGGGGAGTATGAACACTGAAGCTTTCTTT.

The V gene is TRBV2, the J gene TRBJ1-1; TRBD1 is a possible D gene (5 bases). Germline V gene data show CDR1 as SNHLY and CDR2 as FYNNEI. The CDR3 spans 14 residues. The germline V and J ends were trimmed by 1 base and 3 bases, with 9 bases remaining between them. In DNA, the CDR3 is TGTGCCAGCAGTGAAGAGATGGGGGACACTGAAGCTTTCTTT. Encoded protein: CASSEEMGDTEAFF.

This clone was recorded only once. This chain joins TRBV18 and TRBJ2-7; tentatively, D is TRBD1 (6 bases). Germline V lookup: CDR1 KGHSH, CDR2 LQKENI. The CDR3 contains 15 residues. Between the trimmed V and J ends, which lost 2 bases and 3 bases, there was a span of 14 bases. The CDR3 loop reads CASSPSGQTFYEQYF. CDR3 nucleotides: TGTGCCAGCTCACCAAGTGGACAGACCTTCTACGAGCAGTACTTC.

CDR3 nucleotide sequence: TGTGCCAGCAGCTCTGACCGCATGAACACTGAAGCTTTCTTT. Translated, it gives CASSSDRMNTEAFF. The genes are TRBV28 and TRBJ1-1; D gene ambiguous. There are 14 residues in the CDR3. Germline V gives CDR1 MDHEN, CDR2 SYDVKM. V dropped 6 bases and J dropped 0 bases, with 11 bases sitting between them.

This rearrangement joins TRBV6-5 to TRBJ2-2; D gene unclear. Per the germline V gene, CDR1 is MNHEY and CDR2 is SVGAGI. Trimming took off 7 bases at V and 5 bases at J, with 11 bases between the two ends. The CDR3 runs 13 residues. The CDR3 DNA is TGTGCCAGCACGTATGGGGAAACCGGGGAGCTGTTTTTT. Translation: CASTYGETGELFF.

A note on this clone: This same CDR3 is encoded by further DNA sequences in the sample. The CDR3 region is CASSLVSGGGEQFF. Here the CDR3 DNA reads TGTGCCAGCAGCTTAGTTTCAGGGGGTGGGGAGCAGTTCTTC. The rearrangement uses TRBV7-2 and TRBJ2-1, with 7 bases matching TRBD1. V trimming: 1 base; J trimming: 10 bases; junction bases outside the gene matches: 7. Germline loops: CDR1 SGHTA, CDR2 FQGNSA. This CDR3 contains 14 residues. The whole variable domain, filled in from reference TRBV7-2 and TRBJ2-1, reads GAGVSQSPSNKVTEKGKDVELRCDPISGHTALYWYRQSLGQGLEFLIYFQGNSAPDKSGLPSDRFSAERTGGSVSTLTIQRTQQEDSAVYLCASSLVSGGGEQFFGPGTRLTVL.

This clone was seen just once. The chain has TRBV29-1 and TRBJ2-2; the D gene is possibly TRBD1 (5 bases). V dropped 7 bases and J dropped 8 bases, with 11 bases sitting between them. The CDR3 totals 11 residues. Germline V gene data show CDR1 as SQVTM and CDR2 as ANQGSEA. The CDR3 DNA sequence: TGCAGCGCGCAGGGTATTGGGGAGCTGTTTTTT. Encoded protein: CSAQGIGELFF.

J is TRBJ2-5 and V is TRBV2, with D perhaps matching TRBD1 (6 bases). Germline CDR1 and CDR2: SNHLY and FYNNEI. CDR3 size: 14 residues. The ends were cut back, 4 bases at V and 4 bases at J, with 13 bases in the middle. The CDR3 nucleotides are TGTGCCAGCAGTGTGATGGGCAGGGGAGAGACCCAGTACTTC. Translated: CASSVMGRGETQYF.